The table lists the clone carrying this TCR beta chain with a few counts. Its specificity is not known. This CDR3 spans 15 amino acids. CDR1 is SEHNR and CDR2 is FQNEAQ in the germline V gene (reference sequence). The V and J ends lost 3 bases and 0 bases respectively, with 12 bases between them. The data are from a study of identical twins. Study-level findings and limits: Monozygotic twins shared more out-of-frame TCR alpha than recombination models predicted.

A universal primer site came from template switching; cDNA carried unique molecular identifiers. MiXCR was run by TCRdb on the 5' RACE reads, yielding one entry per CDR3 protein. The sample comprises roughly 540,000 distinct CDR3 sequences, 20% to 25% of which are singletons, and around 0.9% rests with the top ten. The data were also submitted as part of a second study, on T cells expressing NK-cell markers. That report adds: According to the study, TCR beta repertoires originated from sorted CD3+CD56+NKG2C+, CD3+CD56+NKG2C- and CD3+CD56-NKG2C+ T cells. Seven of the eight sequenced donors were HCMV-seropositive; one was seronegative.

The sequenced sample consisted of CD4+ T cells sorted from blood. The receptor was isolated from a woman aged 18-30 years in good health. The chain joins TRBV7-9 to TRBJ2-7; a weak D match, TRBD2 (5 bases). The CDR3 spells CASSLTGGNSYEQYF. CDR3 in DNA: TGTGCCAGCAGCTTGACCGGAGGAAACTCCTACGAGCAGTACTTC.